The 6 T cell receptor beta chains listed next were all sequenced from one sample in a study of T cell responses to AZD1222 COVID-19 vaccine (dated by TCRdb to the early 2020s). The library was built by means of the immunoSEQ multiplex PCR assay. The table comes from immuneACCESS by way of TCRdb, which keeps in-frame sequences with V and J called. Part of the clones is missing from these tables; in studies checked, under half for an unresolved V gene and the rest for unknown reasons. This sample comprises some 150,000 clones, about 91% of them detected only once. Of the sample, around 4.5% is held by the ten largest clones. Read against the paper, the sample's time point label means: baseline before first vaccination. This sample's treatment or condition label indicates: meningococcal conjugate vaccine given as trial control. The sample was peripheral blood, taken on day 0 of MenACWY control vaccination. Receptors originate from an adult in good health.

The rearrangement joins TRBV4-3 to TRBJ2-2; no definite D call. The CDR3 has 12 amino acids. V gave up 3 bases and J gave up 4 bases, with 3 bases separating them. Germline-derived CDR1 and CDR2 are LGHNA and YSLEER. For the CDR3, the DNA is TGCGCCAGCAGCCATCGCACCGGGGAGCTGTTTTTT. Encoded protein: CASSHRTGELFF.

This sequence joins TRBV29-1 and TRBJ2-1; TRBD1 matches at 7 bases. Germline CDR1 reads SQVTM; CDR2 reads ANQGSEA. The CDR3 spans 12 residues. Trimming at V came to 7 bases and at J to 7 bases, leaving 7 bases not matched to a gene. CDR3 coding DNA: TGCAGCGGCCAGACAGGGTGGAATGAGCAGTTCTTC. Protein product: CSGQTGWNEQFF.

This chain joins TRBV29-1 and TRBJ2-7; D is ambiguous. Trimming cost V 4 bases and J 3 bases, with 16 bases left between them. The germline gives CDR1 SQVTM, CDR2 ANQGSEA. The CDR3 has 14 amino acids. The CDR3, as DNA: TGCAGCGTTGTTGGGCCTGGAAATTTCTACGAGCAGTACTTC. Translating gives CSVVGPGNFYEQYF.

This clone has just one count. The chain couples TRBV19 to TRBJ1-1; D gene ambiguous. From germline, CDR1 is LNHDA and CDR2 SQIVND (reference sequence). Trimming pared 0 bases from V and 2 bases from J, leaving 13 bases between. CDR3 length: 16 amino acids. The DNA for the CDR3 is TGTGCCAGTAGTATAGATCTGGGCGGAACCAACACTGAAGCTTTCTTT. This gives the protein CASSIDLGGTNTEAFF. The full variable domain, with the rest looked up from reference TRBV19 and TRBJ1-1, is DGGITQSPKYLFRKEGQNVTLSCEQNLNHDAMYWYRQDPGQGLRLIYYSQIVNDFQKGDIAEGYSVSREKKESFPLTVTSAQKNPTAFYLCASSIDLGGTNTEAFFGQGTRLTVV.

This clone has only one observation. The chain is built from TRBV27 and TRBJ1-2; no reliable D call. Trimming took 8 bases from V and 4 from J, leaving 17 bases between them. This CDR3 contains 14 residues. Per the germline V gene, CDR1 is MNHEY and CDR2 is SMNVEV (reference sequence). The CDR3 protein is CASGSPQSPYGYTF. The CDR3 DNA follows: TGTGCCAGCGGTTCTCCCCAGAGTCCCTATGGCTACACCTTC.

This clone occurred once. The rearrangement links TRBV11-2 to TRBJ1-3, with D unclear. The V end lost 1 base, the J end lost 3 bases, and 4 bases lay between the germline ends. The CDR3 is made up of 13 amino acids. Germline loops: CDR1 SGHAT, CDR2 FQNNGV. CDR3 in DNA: TGTGCCAGCAGCTTAGGGCTTGGAAACACCATATATTTT. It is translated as CASSLGLGNTIYF.